The 18 T cell receptor beta chains in this list originate from one sample, sequenced in a study of shared clonotypes between healthy human individuals (dated by TCRdb to 2018 to 2021). CD8 naive samples were CD45RO-negative cells positively selected for CCR7, giving a CD45RA+CCR7+ population that excluded TemRA cells. To prepare the library, the immunoSEQ multiplex PCR assay was applied. TCRdb took this table from immuneACCESS and kept in-frame rearrangements with V and J called. Such tables lack part of the clones; where checked against another copy, unresolved V genes explain under half of the gap, and the rest is unexplained. For this sample there are about 2 million clones; just under 95% appear just once. Clones ranked in the top ten supply around 1.1% of the sample. The sample consisted of naive CD8+ T cells sorted from blood. The cell subset or site label here, explained by the study, means: CD45RA+CCR7+. The receptors originated from a man aged 18-30 years in good health.

This chain joins TRBV7-6 and TRBJ2-3; 7 bases agree with TRBD2. This CDR3 region has 14 residues. The J segment lost 5 bases and the V segment lost 0 bases, leaving 2 bases of the junction unmatched. Germline-derived CDR1 and CDR2 are SGHVS and FNYEAQ. This CDR3 reads CASSLAGGRDTQYF. In DNA form, the CDR3 reads TGTGCCAGCAGCTTAGCGGGAGGGCGAGATACGCAGTATTTT.

The genes are TRBV30 and TRBJ2-7; D not resolved. This CDR3 comprises 14 residues. Trimming removed 2 bases at V and 6 bases at J, with 17 bases between. CDR1 and CDR2 from the germline V gene are GTSNPN and SVGIG (reference sequence). The CDR3 loop is CAWSLIGTHLEQYF. The CDR3 DNA reads as TGTGCCTGGAGTTTGATAGGAACGCATCTCGAGCAGTACTTC.

This chain joins TRBV7-8 and TRBJ2-7; no definite D call. CDR3 size: 14 residues. Germline assignment: CDR1 SGHVS and CDR2 FQNEAQ. Trimming took off 1 base at V and 6 bases at J, with 13 bases between the two ends. The CDR3 is CASSLVLESFEQYF. The CDR3 bases are TGTGCCAGCAGCTTAGTTTTAGAGAGTTTCGAGCAGTACTTC. Combining the CDR3 with reference TRBV7-8 and TRBJ2-7 gives the whole variable domain GAGVSQSPRYKVAKRGQDVALRCDPISGHVSLFWYQQALGQGPEFLTYFQNEAQLDKSGLPSDRFFAERPEGSVSTLKIQRTQQEDSAVYLCASSLVLESFEQYFGPGTRLTVT.

The genes are TRBV19 and TRBJ2-3; D gene ambiguous. Per the germline V gene, CDR1 is LNHDA and CDR2 is SQIVND (reference sequence). The CDR3 sequence is 13 residues long. Between the trimmed V and J ends, which lost 10 bases and 0 bases, there was a span of 11 bases. The CDR3 bases are TGTGCCACCTCGTGGCAGAGCACAGATACGCAGTATTTT. Amino acid sequence: CATSWQSTDTQYF.

A single count supports this clone. Other DNA sequences in the sample encode the same CDR3. The CDR3 bases are TGTGCCAGCAGTCTCACCCCTAGCAACGAGCAGTACTTC. Its protein product is CASSLTPSNEQYF. The V call is TRBV27, the J call TRBJ2-7; D is perhaps TRBD2 (5 bases). V was clipped by 5 bases and J by 5 bases, with 13 bases between them. The CDR3 runs to 13 residues. Germline V gene lookup returns CDR1 MNHEY and CDR2 SMNVEV (reference sequence).

This chain uses TRBV11-2 with TRBJ2-5; 12 bases agree with TRBD1. V shed 5 bases, J shed 4 bases, and the junction held 11 bases outside the gene matches. The germline V gene has CDR1 SGHAT and CDR2 FQNNGV. CDR3 length equals 17 residues. The CDR3 here is CASSAGTGGDLSETQYF. The CDR3, as DNA: TGTGCCAGCAGCGCCGGGACAGGGGGCGATTTATCAGAGACCCAGTACTTC.

The V call is TRBV30, the J call TRBJ2-1; TRBD2 matches at 7 bases. This CDR3 is built from 15 residues. Germline V gives CDR1 GTSNPN, CDR2 SVGIG (reference sequence). CDR3 nucleotides: TGTGCATTGGAATCGGGCACTAGCGTCTACAATGAGCAGTTCTTC. It translates to CALESGTSVYNEQFF.

This chain links TRBV4-1 with TRBJ2-2, with TRBD2 as a possible D gene (6 bases). The CDR3 runs 14 residues. The germline V gene encodes CDR1 MGHRA and CDR2 YSYEKL. V was cut by 7 bases and J by 7 bases, with 16 bases left in between. The CDR3 sequence: CASTLGGAGGELFF. The CDR3 DNA sequence: TGCGCCAGCACTTTAGGCGGGGCCGGCGGGGAGCTGTTTTTT.

This clone was picked up one time. Within the sample, other DNA sequences also encode this same CDR3. This chain links TRBV2 with TRBJ2-7; D is possibly TRBD2 (5 bases). CDR3 length: 13 amino acids. Trimming removed 8 bases at V and 0 bases at J, with 11 bases between. The germline CDR1 and CDR2 sequences are SNHLY and FYNNEI. The chain's CDR3 is CASSYGSSYEQYF. The DNA for the CDR3 is TGTGCCAGCTCTTATGGGAGCTCCTACGAGCAGTACTTC.

The chain has TRBV2 and TRBJ2-1; 7 nucleotides align to TRBD1. Germline values: CDR1 SNHLY, CDR2 FYNNEI. Trimming cost V 7 bases and J 5 bases; bases outside gene matches: 2. The CDR3 length is 12 residues. The CDR3 DNA is TGTGCCAGCATCGGGACAGACAATGAGCAGTTCTTC. Protein product: CASIGTDNEQFF.

The V and J genes are TRBV10-1 and TRBJ2-1; TRBD1 matches 8 bases. The CDR3 totals 14 residues. CDR1 and CDR2 from the germline V gene are WNHNN and SYGVQD (reference sequence). The junction had 10 bases not matched to a gene; V was cut back by 6 bases and J by 9 bases. The CDR3 protein is CASREDRAALEQFF. The CDR3 DNA reads as TGCGCCAGCAGAGAGGACAGGGCGGCTCTTGAGCAGTTCTTC.

The gene calls are TRBV4-1 and TRBJ1-3, with D possibly being TRBD1 (6 bases). The length of the CDR3 is 17 residues. Germline V CDR1 and CDR2: MGHRA, YSYEKL. Trimming shortened V by 0 bases and J by 4 bases, and 16 bases separated the two germline ends. The CDR3 is CASSQDMTGGLGNTIYF. CDR3 nucleotide sequence: TGCGCCAGCAGCCAAGATATGACAGGCGGGTTGGGAAACACCATATATTTT.

This rearrangement joins TRBV19 to TRBJ1-2; D not certain. From germline, CDR1 is LNHDA and CDR2 SQIVND (reference sequence). V was clipped by 5 bases and J by 3 bases, with 19 bases between them. The CDR3 sequence is 16 residues long. The CDR3 DNA reads TGTGCCAGTAGTCCGCCTGGGGAAGGCAGGCACTATGGCTACACCTTC. Its translation: CASSPPGEGRHYGYTF.

The rearrangement joins TRBV27 to TRBJ2-7; D tentatively fits TRBD1 or TRBD2 (6 bases each). V lost 5 bases and J 3 bases, leaving 17 bases between the germline ends. This CDR3 region has 15 residues. CDR1 is MNHEY and CDR2 is SMNVEV in the germline V gene (reference sequence). CDR3 DNA sequence: TGTGCCAGCAGTAAGGGGGACTCCGCAAACTACGAGCAGTACTTC. It codes for CASSKGDSANYEQYF.

Of note for this clone: The sample carries other DNA sequences with the same CDR3. The chain combines TRBV13 with TRBJ2-7; TRBD1 matches at 9 bases. This CDR3 region has 15 residues. Germline V gene data show CDR1 as PRHDT and CDR2 as FYEKMQ (reference sequence). The trim removed 5 bases at V and 3 bases at J, leaving 8 bases unmatched. The CDR3 spells CASSPAGTGSYEQYF. The DNA of the CDR3 is TGTGCCAGCAGCCCCGCCGGGACAGGGAGCTACGAGCAGTACTTC.

V and J are TRBV5-4 and TRBJ2-5, with 9 positions matching TRBD2. The V gene end was trimmed by 6 bases and the J gene end by 4 bases; junction bases not matched to a gene: 7. The germline gives CDR1 SGHNT, CDR2 YYREEE (reference sequence). CDR3 size: 14 residues. CDR3 in DNA: TGTGCCAGCACTATAGATAGCGGGAGAGAGACCCAGTACTTC. Translated, it gives CASTIDSGRETQYF.

J is TRBJ2-3 and V is TRBV11-1; TRBD2 agrees at 7 bases. Germline V lookup: CDR1 SGHAT, CDR2 FQDESV (reference sequence). This CDR3 is built from 14 residues. V dropped 5 bases and J dropped 2; count of bases not matched to a gene: 4. The CDR3 spells CASSPRGITDTQYF. As DNA, the CDR3 is TGTGCCAGCAGCCCGCGGGGGATCACAGATACGCAGTATTTT. Full variable domain (outside the CDR3, taken from reference TRBV11-1 and TRBJ2-3): EAEVAQSPRYKITEKSQAVAFWCDPISGHATLYWYRQILGQGPELLVQFQDESVVDDSQLPKDRFSAERLKGVDSTLKIQPAELGDSAMYLCASSPRGITDTQYFGPGTRLTVL.

This chain joins TRBV13 and TRBJ2-3; D gene uncertain. In germline, CDR1 is PRHDT, CDR2 FYEKMQ (reference sequence). The CDR3 has 13 amino acids. The V end lost 1 base, the J end lost 2 bases, and 4 bases lay between the germline ends. CDR3 residues: CASSLETTDTQYF. The CDR3 nucleotides read TGTGCCAGCAGCTTAGAAACCACAGATACGCAGTATTTT.